The 23 T cell receptor beta chains listed next were all sequenced from one sample in a study of cytomegalovirus exposure and HLA in healthy donors. The PCR was carried out with 60 Vbeta primers and 13 Jbeta primers. Sequencing was performed with immunoSEQ multiplex PCR; in TCRdb, only in-frame clones are kept and a portion is missing. There are some 99,000 clones in the sample; 70% to 80% occur only once, and 7.7% lies in the top ten. Sequencing was performed on PBMCs. The source is a female donor in good health and CMV-seronegative.

The chain has TRBV9 and TRBJ1-1; the D gene is possibly TRBD1 (6 bases). Germline V lookup: CDR1 SGDLS, CDR2 YYNGEE. Trimming cost V 4 bases and J 1 base, with 17 bases left between them. CDR3 size: 16 residues. The CDR3 DNA follows: TGTGCCAGCAGCCCAGCAGGGGTGAGACAGAACACTGAAGCTTTCTTT. This translates into CASSPAGVRQNTEAFF.

The J gene is TRBJ2-3, the V gene TRBV7-2, with 9 bases lining up with TRBD2. CDR1 is SGHTA, CDR2 FQGNSA, per germline. The V segment lost 1 base and the J segment 4 bases; nucleotides outside the gene matches: 0. CDR3 length equals 14 residues. CDR3: CASSLERGADTQYF. The CDR3 DNA is TGTGCCAGCAGCTTAGAGCGGGGGGCAGATACGCAGTATTTT.

The chain links TRBV7-9 to TRBJ2-6; 9 bases fit TRBD1. With 1 base clipped from V and 2 bases from J, the junction kept 3 bases outside the gene matches. Germline V gene lookup returns CDR1 SEHNR and CDR2 FQNEAQ (reference sequence). There are 17 residues in the CDR3. The CDR3 DNA is TGTGCCAGCAGCTTAGGACAGGGGGAGCCTGGGGCCAACGTCCTGACTTTC. Its protein product is CASSLGQGEPGANVLTF. The full variable domain, with the rest looked up from reference TRBV7-9 and TRBJ2-6, is DTGVSQNPRHKITKRGQNVTFRCDPISEHNRLYWYRQTLGQGPEFLTYFQNEAQLEKSRLLSDRFSAERPKGSFSTLEIQRTEQGDSAMYLCASSLGQGEPGANVLTFGAGSRLTVL.

The chain joins TRBV9 to TRBJ2-1; TRBD1 might be the D (7 bases). The CDR3 is 16 residues long. Trimming pared 3 bases from V and 7 bases from J, leaving 20 bases between. Germline CDR1 SGDLS, CDR2 YYNGEE. The CDR3 here is CASSAPRGGAGNEQFF. The DNA of the CDR3 is TGTGCCAGCAGCGCCCCTCGAGGGGGCGCGGGGAATGAGCAGTTCTTC.

The V call is TRBV5-6, the J call TRBJ2-5, with 13 nucleotides matching TRBD2. The CDR3 length is 15 residues. The trim removed 1 base at V and 4 bases at J, leaving 1 base unmatched. The V gene's germline CDR1 is SGHDT and CDR2 YYEEEE. CDR3 in DNA: TGTGCCAGCAGCTTGACTAGCGGGAGGGCAGAGACCCAGTACTTC. Protein product: CASSLTSGRAETQYF. The full variable domain, its missing parts supplied by reference TRBV5-6 and TRBJ2-5, is DAGVTQSPTHLIKTRGQQVTLRCSPKSGHDTVSWYQQALGQGPQFIFQYYEEEERQRGNFPDRFSGHQFPNYSSELNVNALLLGDSALYLCASSLTSGRAETQYFGPGTRLLVL.

The V gene is TRBV10-2, the J gene TRBJ2-1, with D hard to call. Per the germline V gene, CDR1 is WSHSY and CDR2 is SAAADI. The CDR3 spans 15 residues. Deletions cut 5 bases from V and 4 bases from J, with 15 bases between. DNA for the CDR3: TGCGCCAGCAGTAGTAATGGAGTACGATACAATGAGCAGTTCTTC. It specifies CASSSNGVRYNEQFF.

The chain employs TRBV9 and TRBJ2-1; a weak D match, TRBD1 (5 bases). V lost 4 bases and J 8 bases, leaving 7 bases between the germline ends. The CDR3 runs 11 residues. The germline CDR1 and CDR2 sequences are SGDLS and YYNGEE. The CDR3 spells CASSQTDEQFF. The CDR3 region has the DNA TGTGCCAGCAGCCAGACAGATGAGCAGTTCTTC.

The chain recombines TRBV25-1 with TRBJ1-6, with a possible D match to TRBD1 (5 bases). Trimming removed 3 bases from V and 13 bases from J, with 16 bases in between. The CDR3 consists of 14 residues. Germline V gives CDR1 MGHDK, CDR2 SYGVNS. As DNA, the CDR3 is TGTGCCAGCAGTGACCCTACGACAGTGGGGCCCCTCCACTTT. This gives the protein CASSDPTTVGPLHF. Full variable domain (outside the CDR3, taken from reference TRBV25-1 and TRBJ1-6): EADIYQTPRYLVIGTGKKITLECSQTMGHDKMYWYQQDPGMELHLIHYSYGVNSTEKGDLSSESTVSRIRTEHFPLTLESARPSHTSQYLCASSDPTTVGPLHFGNGTRLTVT.

V gene TRBV5-4 combines with J gene TRBJ1-4; D unclear. The ends were cut back, 2 bases at V and 7 bases at J, with 9 bases in the middle. CDR3 length: 13 residues. Germline V CDR1 and CDR2: SGHNT, YYREEE (reference sequence). The CDR3 here is CASSFGLGEKLFF. The CDR3 DNA is TGTGCCAGCAGCTTCGGGTTGGGTGAAAAACTGTTTTTT. Looking up the rest from reference TRBV5-4 and TRBJ1-4 gives the full variable domain: ETGVTQSPTHLIKTRGQQVTLRCSSQSGHNTVSWYQQALGQGPQFIFQYYREEENGRGNFPPRFSGLQFPNYSSELNVNALELDDSALYLCASSFGLGEKLFFGSGTQLSVL.

V is TRBV4-3 and J is TRBJ2-1, with a weak D call TRBD2 (6 bases). The CDR3 length is 17 residues. Trimming shortened V by 0 bases and J by 5 bases, and 17 bases separated the two germline ends. Germline values: CDR1 LGHNA, CDR2 YSLEER. In DNA, the CDR3 is TGCGCCAGCAGCCAAGATCTTTCGAGGACTAATCACAATGAGCAGTTCTTC. It yields the protein CASSQDLSRTNHNEQFF.

As concerns this clone: In the same sample, other DNA sequences code for this CDR3. The chain is built from TRBV27 and TRBJ2-7, with D possibly TRBD1 on 7 matching bases. V was cut by 5 bases and J by 0 bases, with 11 bases left in between. The CDR3 is 14 residues long. CDR1 and CDR2 (germline): MNHEY, SMNVEV (reference sequence). The CDR3 sequence: CASSPRDSSYEQYF. CDR3 DNA sequence: TGTGCCAGCAGTCCGCGGGACAGCTCCTACGAGCAGTACTTC.

V usage is TRBV9 and J usage is TRBJ2-1; TRBD2 agrees at 11 bases. The germline V gene has CDR1 SGDLS and CDR2 YYNGEE. V gave up 0 bases and J gave up 6 bases; unmatched junction bases: 5. The CDR3 spans 16 residues. The CDR3 reads CASSVELAGARNEQFF. The CDR3 nucleotides read TGTGCCAGCAGCGTAGAACTAGCGGGGGCCCGCAATGAGCAGTTCTTC.

The chain employs TRBV10-3 and TRBJ1-3; D gene ambiguous. Per the germline V gene, CDR1 is ENHRY and CDR2 is SYGVKD. There are 16 residues in the CDR3. Trimming pared 6 bases from V and 2 bases from J, leaving 17 bases between. CDR3 bases: TGTGCCATCAGCGGTCACCTCGAAGATGCTGGAAACACCATATATTTT. Translation gives CAISGHLEDAGNTIYF.

V is TRBV11-1 and J is TRBJ2-2, with 7 bases matching TRBD2. Looked up from germline, CDR1 is SGHAT and CDR2 is FQDESV (reference sequence). J gave up 6 bases and V 4 bases, and 5 bases lay outside the gene matches. CDR3 length: 14 amino acids. The CDR3 DNA is TGTGCCAGCAGCTGGGGCGGGAGTGCCGGGGAGCTGTTTTTT. Translated, it gives CASSWGGSAGELFF.

This clone was seen once. This chain joins TRBV4-2 and TRBJ1-2; 9 bases are shared with TRBD1. V gave up 1 base and J gave up 8 bases; unmatched junction bases: 8. The CDR3 has 15 amino acids. The germline CDR1 and CDR2 sequences are LGHNA and YNFKEQ. The CDR3 sequence: CASSQGITGGFGYTF. CDR3 sequence (DNA): TGTGCCAGCAGCCAAGGAATTACAGGGGGCTTCGGCTACACCTTC.

This clone was detected only once. V and J are TRBV10-3 and TRBJ2-7; 7 positions agree with TRBD1. V trimming: 4 bases; J trimming: 6 bases; junction bases outside the gene matches: 12. The CDR3 sequence is 15 residues long. The germline CDR1 and CDR2 sequences are ENHRY and SYGVKD. CDR3 region: CAISANPTGVSEQYF. The CDR3 nucleotides read TGTGCCATCAGTGCAAACCCTACAGGGGTTAGCGAGCAGTACTTC.

V gene TRBV19 combines with J gene TRBJ2-1; 7 bases line up with TRBD2. Unmatched junction bases numbered 10, after V lost 9 bases and J lost 5 bases. Germline CDR1 LNHDA, CDR2 SQIVND (reference sequence). CDR3 length: 14 residues. The CDR3 sequence is CASQLGGTDNEQFF. CDR3 in DNA: TGTGCCAGCCAGTTGGGAGGGACGGACAATGAGCAGTTCTTC.

V usage is TRBV27 and J usage is TRBJ2-2, with 10 bases that match TRBD1. The ends lost 7 bases at V and 5 bases at J; junction bases unmatched: 13. The CDR3 has 17 residues. Germline CDR1 is MNHEY and CDR2 is SMNVEV (reference sequence). In DNA, the CDR3 is TGTGCCAGCAAATCGCCCGGGGACAGGGGAAGGACCGGGGAGCTGTTTTTT. Its translation is CASKSPGDRGRTGELFF.

The chain carries TRBV30 and TRBJ2-7, with TRBD1 matching over 9 bases. The CDR3 runs to 14 residues. The ends lost 2 bases at V and 7 bases at J; junction bases unmatched: 9. Germline V gene sequence: CDR1 GTSNPN, CDR2 SVGIG (reference sequence). Here the CDR3 DNA reads TGTGCCTGGAGTAAGGACAGGGGTCAGGGGGAGCAGTACTTC. This gives the protein CAWSKDRGQGEQYF.

The table lists this clone with a count of one. Compared with germline, one end of the junction differs, possibly owing to a read error. The chain uses TRBV7-3 and TRBJ2-3; TRBD2 might be the D (5 bases). CDR1 and CDR2 (germline): SGHTA, FQGTGA. The CDR3 is 12 residues long. CDR3 coding DNA: TGTTCCAGCAGCCCACCAGGAGGTACGCAGTATTTT. It codes for CSSSPPGGTQYF.

V and J are TRBV6-6 and TRBJ2-5; D is perhaps TRBD1 (6 bases). CDR3 length: 14 amino acids. Looked up from germline, CDR1 is MNHNY and CDR2 is SVGAGI (reference sequence). The V and J ends lost 7 bases and 11 bases respectively, with 23 bases between them. This chain's CDR3 is CASTTVHFKGEQYF. The DNA for the CDR3 is TGTGCCAGCACTACTGTCCATTTCAAGGGGGAGCAGTACTTC.

The chain joins TRBV7-9 to TRBJ2-7; a possible D gene is TRBD1 (5 bases). The CDR3 totals 12 residues. Germline CDR1 and CDR2: SEHNR and FQNEAQ (reference sequence). V was trimmed by 6 bases and J by 3 bases, leaving 9 bases between them. CDR3 nucleotides: TGTGCCAGCAGTTCCCAGGGCTACGAGCAGTACTTC. Translation gives CASSSQGYEQYF.

The genes are TRBV5-1 and TRBJ2-3, with a tentative D call TRBD1 (6 bases). CDR1 SGHRS and CDR2 YFSETQ come from the germline V gene. This CDR3 has 15 amino acids. V was cut by 6 bases and J by 2 bases, with 16 bases left in between. This chain's CDR3 is CASTRTAVNTDTQYF. The CDR3 coding sequence is TGCGCCAGCACCAGGACAGCAGTCAACACAGATACGCAGTATTTT. The whole variable domain, filled in from reference TRBV5-1 and TRBJ2-3, reads KAGVTQTPRYLIKTRGQQVTLSCSPISGHRSVSWYQQTPGQGLQFLFEYFSETQRNKGNFPGRFSGRQFSNSRSEMNVSTLELGDSALYLCASTRTAVNTDTQYFGPGTRLTVL.